The T cell receptor beta chain described here comes from a study of control samples from healthy donors and cancer patients. TCRdb keeps only in-frame clones here, not all; method: immunoSEQ multiplex PCR. The sample records about 34,000 clones, about 93% being singletons. Trimming shortened V by 3 bases and J by 2 bases, and 17 bases separated the two germline ends. Germline V gene sequence: CDR1 SGHKS, CDR2 YYEKEE (reference sequence). This CDR3 is 16 amino acids long. This chain uses TRBV5-5 with TRBJ1-2; no definite D call. The sequence came from a man aged 40-55 years with colorectal cancer. The sequenced sample consisted of PBMCs. CDR3 nucleotides: TGTGCCAGCAGCTCGCTCTTCACGGACCCGAACTATGGCTACACCTTC. Translation gives CASSSLFTDPNYGYTF.